A selection of T cell receptor beta chains follows, all from one sample in a study of response to subunit inactivated influenza vaccine. TCRdb processed the RT-PCR reads anew with MiXCR; each CDR3 protein has one entry. Counted here are roughly 460,000 distinct CDR3 sequences, approximately 11% occurring once; the ten biggest clones make up more than 10%. The sequencing used PBMCs from blood, collected 40 to 50 days after vaccination. Receptors originate from a man aged 45-60 years who received an inactivated influenza vaccine. Each CDR3 is given with its conserved first and last residue. The D gene is left open where the match is weak. For some rows the clone size is stated as once, few or many, or as a class when expanded; others skip it.

cdr3_nt cdr3_aa j_call d_call v_call clone_size
TGTGCCAGCAGCTTAGTTGACCTAGCGCACACCGGGGAGCTGTTTTTT CASSLVDLAHTGELFF TRBJ2-2 - TRBV7-9 few
TGTGCCAGCAGTCCCGAGGGGCCAGAAACCAACGAGCAGTACTTC CASSPEGPETNEQYF TRBJ2-7 - TRBV2 few
TGTGCCAGCAGTAGGCGGGGGTACGAGCAGTACTTC CASSRRGYEQYF TRBJ2-7 TRBD2 TRBV12-3/TRBV12-4 -
TGCGCCAGCAGCTCGTCCAGGACTAGTCCGTATTTT CASSSSRTSPYF TRBJ2-3 TRBD2 TRBV5-1 few
TGTGCCAGCAAGCGGGAGACAGATACGCAGTATTTT CASKRETDTQYF TRBJ2-3 TRBD2 TRBV28 -
TGTGCCAGCAAATCTGGACTAGCGGGACTAAATGAGCAGTTCTTC CASKSGLAGLNEQFF TRBJ2-1 TRBD2 TRBV12-3/TRBV12-4 -
TGTGCCAGCAGGGAGCCTAATCAGCCCCAGCATTTT CASREPNQPQHF TRBJ1-5 - TRBV7-2 -
TGTGCCAGCAGCCCCGGACGGGAAGAGACCCAGTACTTC CASSPGREETQYF TRBJ2-5 - TRBV7-3 few
TGCAGCGTTGAGTTTGGGGGCCTTACAGATACGCAGTATTTT CSVEFGGLTDTQYF TRBJ2-3 - TRBV29-1 -
TGTGCCAGCAGTTTTAAGCCCGGGGGGCAGGATGCCAAAAACATTCAGTACTTC CASSFKPGGQDAKNIQYF TRBJ2-4 - TRBV12-3/TRBV12-4 -
TGCAGTGCTAGAGATCTGAGACGGGACTCCTACAATGAGCAGTTCTTC CSARDLRRDSYNEQFF TRBJ2-1 - TRBV20-1 few
TGTGCCATCAGTGAGCAACAAGGACAGATTGGCTATTTT CAISEQQGQIGYF TRBJ2-3 - TRBV10-3 -
TGTGCCAGCAGCCAAGATGCCAGATACACAGATACGCAGTATTTT CASSQDARYTDTQYF TRBJ2-3 - TRBV14 few
TGTGCCAGCAGTTTCCGGGACGGAGTCTCCTACGAGCAGTACTTC CASSFRDGVSYEQYF TRBJ2-7 - TRBV6-5 many
TGTGCCAGCAGACCAACTAGCGGGGGACTCACAGATACGCAGTATTTT CASRPTSGGLTDTQYF TRBJ2-3 TRBD2 TRBV9 -
TGTGCCAGCAAAACTAGCATAGGAGCAGATACGCAGTATTTT CASKTSIGADTQYF TRBJ2-3 - TRBV11-2 -
TGTGCCAGCAGTTACGGACAGGGCGCGTTTTATGGCTACACCTTC CASSYGQGAFYGYTF TRBJ1-2 TRBD1 TRBV6-2/TRBV6-3 few
TGTGCCAGCAGTCAAGGGACTCCCAGGGAGACCCAGTACTTC CASSQGTPRETQYF TRBJ2-5 - TRBV6-1 few
TGTGCCAGCAGTATTCGACTAGCGGAATACACAGATACGCAGTATTTT CASSIRLAEYTDTQYF TRBJ2-3 TRBD2 TRBV28 -
TGTGCCTGGAGTCGTCAGATCTATGGCTACACCTTC CAWSRQIYGYTF TRBJ1-2 - TRBV30 few
TGTGCCAGCACCCCCCCGAGTACTACCCGTGAGCAGTTCTTC CASTPPSTTREQFF TRBJ2-1 - TRBV11-2 few
TGTGCCATCAGTGAAAACAGGGGGCGCGCGAACTATGGCTACACCTTC CAISENRGRANYGYTF TRBJ1-2 TRBD1 TRBV10-3 -
TGTGCCAGCAGCTTAAAATCTGCGGCGTATACTAGCACAGATACGCAGTATTTT CASSLKSAAYTSTDTQYF TRBJ2-3 - TRBV11-2 few
TGTGCCAGCAGCTCCTGGGACAGTGTGGACACTGAAGCTTTCTTT CASSSWDSVDTEAFF TRBJ1-1 TRBD1 TRBV7-9 -
TGCGCCAGCAGCTATAGGCCGGGTTCCTACGAGCAGTACTTC CASSYRPGSYEQYF TRBJ2-7 - TRBV5-1 few
TGCAGCGTGACAGGGCTGAACACTGAAGCTTTCTTT CSVTGLNTEAFF TRBJ1-1 TRBD1 TRBV29-1 -
TGTGCCAGCAGTTTTCCCCCAGACTCCCCCGGACAAGAGACCCAGTACTTC CASSFPPDSPGQETQYF TRBJ2-5 - TRBV28 -
TGTGCCAGCAGCCAAGATTTCCAGGGGTATGGCTACACCTTC CASSQDFQGYGYTF TRBJ1-2 - TRBV3-1 -
TGCGCCAGCAGCCGCGGACTAGCGGGGGGGACTACGCAGTATTTT CASSRGLAGGTTQYF TRBJ2-3 TRBD2 TRBV10-1 -
TGCGCCAGCAGCCAGACCGAGGACAGGGGGCCCGTCTATGGCTACACCTTC CASSQTEDRGPVYGYTF TRBJ1-2 TRBD1 TRBV4-3 few
TGCGCCAGCAGCCAAGAAAGGGTGGGCGGCTACACCTTC CASSQERVGGYTF TRBJ1-2 - TRBV4-1 -
TGTGCCAGCTCAAAGATAGCGGGAGAACACGAGCAGTACTTC CASSKIAGEHEQYF TRBJ2-7 TRBD2 TRBV18 few
TGTGCCAGCAGTTCAAACAGGAACAATGAGCAGTTCTTC CASSSNRNNEQFF TRBJ2-1 - TRBV12-3/TRBV12-4 many
TGCAGCGTTGAACGGACAGGGGCGGCAGATACGCAGTATTTT CSVERTGAADTQYF TRBJ2-3 TRBD1 TRBV29-1 -
TGTGCCATCAGTGACCCCGGGACAGGGGGTAACATTCAGTACTTC CAISDPGTGGNIQYF TRBJ2-4 TRBD1 TRBV10-3 few
TGTGCCAGCTGCTCGGGCCTTTCCTACAATGAGCAGTTCTTC CASCSGLSYNEQFF TRBJ2-1 - TRBV27 many